The rows below give T cell receptor beta chains drawn from one sample of a study of blood T cell repertoires in COVID-19. The table came from immunoSEQ multiplex PCR; TCRdb's copy has only in-frame clones and leaves some out. The table records some 270,000 clones, around nine tenths of them present only once. What was sequenced was peripheral blood. The receptors were gathered from a man between 25 and 39 years old with acute or convalescent COVID-19. The CDR3 runs from the conserved cysteine through the conserved F or W. The order of the fields is CDR3 length, clone size, D gene, V gene, J gene, CDR3 protein, CDR3 DNA. D genes are given only for firm matches. For some rows the clone size is stated as once, few or many, or as a class when expanded; others skip it.

15,.,TRBD1,TRBV7-3,TRBJ2-7,CASSFGTASLYEQYF,TGTGCCAGCAGCTTTGGGACAGCATCCCTCTACGAGCAGTACTTC
14,once,TRBD1,TRBV7-3,TRBJ2-2,CASSWTGADGELFF,TGTGCCAGCAGCTGGACAGGGGCGGACGGGGAGCTGTTTTTT
14,.,.,TRBV3-1/TRBV3-2,TRBJ1-2,CASSQEQQASGYTF,TGTGCCAGCAGCCAAGAACAACAGGCCTCGGGCTACACCTTC
13,.,.,TRBV6-5,TRBJ1-2,CASSYRERYGYTF,TGTGCCAGCAGTTATAGAGAGCGCTATGGCTACACCTTC
19,few,TRBD1,TRBV5-6,TRBJ2-7,CASSLARDRGLERTYEQYF,TGTGCCAGCAGTCTCGCGAGGGACAGGGGGCTAGAAAGGACCTACGAGCAGTACTTC
17,.,.,TRBV28,TRBJ2-1,CASSGTLGGLFNNEQFF,TGTGCCAGCAGTGGTACACTTGGGGGGTTGTTTAACAATGAGCAGTTCTTC
14,.,.,TRBV5-5,TRBJ1-5,CASSWIGDNQPQHF,TGTGCCAGCAGCTGGATAGGGGACAATCAGCCCCAGCATTTT
14,.,.,TRBV13,TRBJ2-5,CASSFPGDEGTQYF,TGTGCCAGCAGCTTCCCGGGGGACGAGGGGACCCAGTACTTC
13,.,.,TRBV5-4,TRBJ2-5,CASSLEGGTTQYF,TGTGCCAGCAGCTTGGAGGGGGGGACGACCCAGTACTTC
15,once,TRBD1,TRBV7-9,TRBJ1-1,CASSFVGQGAAEAFF,TGTGCCAGCAGCTTTGTAGGACAGGGGGCTGCTGAAGCTTTCTTT
12,.,.,TRBV29-1,TRBJ2-7,CSVVNRAYEQYF,TGCAGCGTCGTGAACAGGGCCTACGAGCAGTACTTC
15,.,TRBD1,TRBV19,TRBJ2-1,CASSKTGDSYNEQFF,TGTGCCAGTAGTAAAACAGGGGATTCCTACAATGAGCAGTTCTTC
14,once,TRBD1,TRBV12-5,TRBJ2-5,CASGLGTGKETQYF,TGTGCTAGTGGTCTCGGGACAGGGAAAGAGACCCAGTACTTC
14,.,TRBD1,TRBV28,TRBJ1-2,CASKNPGQRSGYTF,TGTGCCAGCAAGAATCCGGGACAGAGAAGTGGCTACACCTTC
11,.,TRBD1,TRBV30,TRBJ2-7,CAWGTAYEQYF,TGTGCCTGGGGGACAGCTTACGAGCAGTACTTC
14,.,TRBD1,TRBV5-1,TRBJ1-6,CASSFTGGNSPLHF,TGCGCCAGCAGCTTTACAGGGGGTAATTCACCCCTCCACTTT
15,.,.,TRBV7-7,TRBJ2-3,CASSEKGGVTDTQYF,TGTGCTAGCAGTGAAAAGGGGGGGGTCACAGATACGCAGTATTTT
14,.,.,TRBV7-9,TRBJ1-1,CASRSGLGHTEAFF,TGTGCCAGCAGGTCAGGGCTGGGGCACACTGAAGCTTTCTTT
14,.,.,TRBV5-1,TRBJ1-1,CASSRNLGNTEAFF,TGCGCCAGCAGCCGAAATCTCGGGAACACTGAAGCTTTCTTT
13,.,.,TRBV30,TRBJ2-1,CAWSVLGYNEQFF,TGTGCCTGGAGTGTTCTCGGCTACAATGAGCAGTTCTTC
13,.,.,TRBV10-3,TRBJ2-7,CAITGVEGYEQYF,TGTGCCATCACCGGGGTGGAGGGTTACGAGCAGTACTTC
13,.,TRBD1,TRBV9,TRBJ1-6,CASSVGQGRPLHF,TGTGCCAGCAGCGTAGGACAGGGGCGACCCCTCCACTTT
20,once,TRBD2,TRBV7-3,TRBJ2-2,CASSSSGTSGRSGDGGELFF,TGTGCCAGCAGCTCCTCCGGGACTAGCGGGAGGAGTGGGGATGGCGGGGAGCTGTTTTTT
12,.,.,TRBV12-3/TRBV12-4,TRBJ1-2,CASSPRTKGYTF,TGTGCCAGCAGCCCCAGGACTAAGGGCTACACCTTC
16,.,TRBD1,TRBV25-1,TRBJ1-4,CASSATRQGQNEKLFF,TGTGCCAGCAGTGCGACGAGACAGGGACAAAATGAAAAACTGTTTTTT
14,few,.,TRBV30,TRBJ1-6,CAWTGGPYNSPLHF,TGTGCCTGGACGGGGGGCCCATATAATTCACCCCTCCACTTT
15,.,TRBD2,TRBV5-1,TRBJ2-3,CASNPDGRGGDTQYF,TGCGCCAGCAACCCTGATGGGAGGGGAGGAGATACGCAGTATTTT
13,.,.,TRBV28,TRBJ1-2,CASREGTKGGYTF,TGTGCCAGCAGGGAGGGGACTAAAGGTGGCTACACCTTC
13,.,.,TRBV6-1,TRBJ1-2,CASSERESAGYTF,TGTGCCAGCAGTGAGCGGGAATCCGCTGGCTACACCTTC
14,.,.,TRBV9,TRBJ2-1,CASSAGNSYNEQFF,TGTGCCAGCAGCGCAGGGAACTCCTACAATGAGCAGTTCTTC
12,.,.,TRBV7-8,TRBJ2-1,CASSQRYNEQFF,TGTGCCAGCAGCCAGCGATACAATGAGCAGTTCTTC
12,once,.,TRBV19,TRBJ1-2,CASSPTNYGYTF,TGTGCCAGTAGTCCCACTAACTATGGCTACACCTTC
15,.,.,TRBV7-2,TRBJ1-2,CASSLDGGFAYGYTF,TGTGCCAGCAGCTTAGATGGGGGCTTTGCCTATGGCTACACCTTC